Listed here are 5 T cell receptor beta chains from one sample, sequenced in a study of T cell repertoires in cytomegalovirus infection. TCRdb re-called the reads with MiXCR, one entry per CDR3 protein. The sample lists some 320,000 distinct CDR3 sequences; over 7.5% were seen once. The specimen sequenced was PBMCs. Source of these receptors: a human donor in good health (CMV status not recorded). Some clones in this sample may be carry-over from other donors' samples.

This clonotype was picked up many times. The CDR3 nucleotides read TGTGCCAGCAGCTGGGGCGGGGAGACCCAGTACTTC. Its translation is CASSWGGETQYF. V usage is TRBV5-4 and J usage is TRBJ2-5; tentatively, D is TRBD1 or TRBD2 (5 bases each). CDR3 size: 12 residues. From germline, CDR1 is SGHNT and CDR2 YYREEE (reference sequence). The germline V and J ends were trimmed by 3 bases and 5 bases, with 8 bases remaining between them.

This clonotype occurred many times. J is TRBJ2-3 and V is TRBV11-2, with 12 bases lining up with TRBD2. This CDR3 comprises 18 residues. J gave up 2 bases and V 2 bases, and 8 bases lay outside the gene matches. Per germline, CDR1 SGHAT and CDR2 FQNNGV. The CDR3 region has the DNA TGTGCCAGCAGCTTAAGGGTGACTAGCGGGAGTGACACAGATACGCAGTATTTT. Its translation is CASSLRVTSGSDTDTQYF.

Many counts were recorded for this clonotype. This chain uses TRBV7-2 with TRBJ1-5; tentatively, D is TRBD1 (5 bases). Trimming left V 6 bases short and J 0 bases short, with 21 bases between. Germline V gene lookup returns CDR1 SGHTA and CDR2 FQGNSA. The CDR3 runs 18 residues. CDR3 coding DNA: TGTGCCAGCAGATCAACCCTTGGGGGAGGGTATAGCAATCAGCCCCAGCATTTT. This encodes CASRSTLGGGYSNQPQHF.

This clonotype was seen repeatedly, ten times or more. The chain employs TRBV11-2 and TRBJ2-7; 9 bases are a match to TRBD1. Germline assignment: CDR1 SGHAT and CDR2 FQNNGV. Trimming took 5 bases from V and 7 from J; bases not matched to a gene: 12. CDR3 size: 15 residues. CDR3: CASSPVGTGHREQYF. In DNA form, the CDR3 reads TGTGCCAGCAGCCCCGTCGGGACAGGGCATCGGGAGCAGTACTTC.

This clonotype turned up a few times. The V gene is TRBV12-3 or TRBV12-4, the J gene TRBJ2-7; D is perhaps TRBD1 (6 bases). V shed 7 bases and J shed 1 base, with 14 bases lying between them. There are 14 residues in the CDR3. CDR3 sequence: CASTLMGASYEQYF. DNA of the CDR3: TGTGCCAGCACCCTAATGGGGGCTTCCTACGAGCAGTACTTC.